The 19 T cell receptor beta chains reported below all come from one sample, sequenced in a study of shared clonotypes between healthy human individuals. Profiling relied on immunoSEQ multiplex PCR, and the TCRdb table lists in-frame clones only, not all of them. This table holds roughly 2 million clones, less than 95% found once. Naive-designated CD8 cells lacked CD45RO, were positively enriched for CCR7, and omitted terminally differentiated effector memory CD45RA+ cells. The sample was naive CD8+ T cells sorted from blood. These receptors all come from a man between 18 and 29 years old in good health.

This chain uses TRBV2 with TRBJ2-5, with a weak D call TRBD1 (6 bases). CDR1 is SNHLY and CDR2 is FYNNEI in the germline V gene. With 6 bases removed from V and 0 bases from J, the gap between germline ends came to 17 bases. The CDR3 has 16 amino acids. The CDR3: CASRGTLTLYQETQYF. CDR3 DNA sequence: TGTGCCAGCAGGGGGACACTAACTTTGTACCAAGAGACCCAGTACTTC.

V gene TRBV5-1 combines with J gene TRBJ1-1; D is unclear. The length of the CDR3 is 16 residues. Per the germline V gene, CDR1 is SGHRS and CDR2 is YFSETQ. The V end lost 4 bases, the J end lost 3 bases, and 19 bases lay between the germline ends. The CDR3 DNA reads as TGCGCCAGCAGCCTAACCTATACCCCGTTGGACACTGAAGCTTTCTTT. Translation: CASSLTYTPLDTEAFF.

The CDR3 nucleotides read TGTGCCAGAAGCCCACGGGGGCGCTCCTACGAGCAGTACTTC. It is translated as CARSPRGRSYEQYF. The V and J genes are TRBV5-3 and TRBJ2-7; D tentatively fits TRBD1 or TRBD2 (6 bases each). TRBV5-3 falls under the ORF class, with uncertain function. V was trimmed by 4 bases and J by 0 bases, leaving 11 bases between them. The CDR3 has 14 residues.

On this clone: Distinct nucleotide sequences in the sample also encode this CDR3. The chain has TRBV4-1 and TRBJ1-4, with 9 bases aligning to TRBD1. The CDR3 totals 15 residues. V trimming: 4 bases; J trimming: 4 bases; junction bases outside the gene matches: 4. The germline V gene has CDR1 MGHRA and CDR2 YSYEKL. The CDR3 loop is CASSRRQGDNEKLFF. CDR3 DNA sequence: TGCGCCAGCAGCCGGAGACAGGGGGATAATGAAAAACTGTTTTTT.

On this clone itself: This sample also contains other DNA sequences that code for the same CDR3. The chain links TRBV6-5 to TRBJ2-2; TRBD1 matches 8 bases. Germline CDR1 is MNHEY and CDR2 is SVGAGI. The junction had 3 bases not matched to a gene; V was cut back by 5 bases and J by 4 bases. This CDR3 comprises 14 residues. CDR3 region: CASSGQGPTGELFF. The CDR3 coding sequence is TGTGCCAGCAGTGGACAGGGCCCCACCGGGGAGCTGTTTTTT.

The chain uses TRBV4-1 and TRBJ2-5; D gene unclear. Trimming shortened V by 3 bases and J by 3 bases, and 8 bases separated the two germline ends. Per the germline V gene, CDR1 is MGHRA and CDR2 is YSYEKL. The CDR3 loop spans 13 amino acids. CDR3 DNA: TGCGCCAGCAGCCACAGGACGAAAGAGACCCAGTACTTC. Protein sequence: CASSHRTKETQYF.

V is TRBV7-4 and J is TRBJ2-3; 10 positions match TRBD2. Germline CDR1 SGHVT, CDR2 SQSDAQ. The CDR3 runs to 18 residues. The J segment lost 4 bases and the V segment lost 4 bases, leaving 14 bases of the junction unmatched. This chain's CDR3 is CASSYPRGLAGVSDTQYF. In nucleotides, the CDR3 is TGTGCCAGCAGCTATCCCCGAGGGCTAGCGGGAGTGTCAGATACGCAGTATTTT.

This sequence joins TRBV4-3 and TRBJ2-1, with TRBD1 matching 8 bases. Germline lookup yields CDR1 LGHNA and CDR2 YSLEER. The junction had 17 bases not matched to a gene; V was cut back by 6 bases and J by 10 bases. This CDR3 comprises 16 residues. CDR3 nucleotides: TGCGCCAGCAGACGCGGACAGGGCCCCGTTGGTTGGGAGCAGTTCTTC. The encoded protein is CASRRGQGPVGWEQFF.

V usage is TRBV6-5 and J usage is TRBJ2-3, with TRBD2 as a possible D gene (6 bases). Germline assignment: CDR1 MNHEY and CDR2 SVGAGI. V was pared by 4 bases and J by 6 bases, with 14 bases between. The CDR3 is 14 residues long. The CDR3 spells CASSFGGEDDTQYF. CDR3 nucleotide sequence: TGTGCCAGCAGTTTTGGAGGGGAAGATGATACGCAGTATTTT.

This clone was detected only once. J is TRBJ2-5 and V is TRBV4-3; TRBD1 is a possible D gene (6 bases). CDR3 length: 15 residues. V was trimmed by 3 bases and J by 3 bases, leaving 14 bases between them. Germline CDR1 LGHNA, CDR2 YSLEER. Here the CDR3 reads CASSHRDKTEETQYF. The CDR3 bases are TGCGCCAGCAGCCATCGGGACAAAACGGAAGAGACCCAGTACTTC.

The gene calls are TRBV5-1 and TRBJ2-3; D perhaps matches TRBD1 (6 bases). Germline V gene sequence: CDR1 SGHRS, CDR2 YFSETQ. The CDR3 runs to 15 residues. V lost 0 bases, J lost 3 bases, and 11 bases lay in between. The CDR3 DNA sequence: TGCGCCAGCAGCTTGGCAGGGGCCTGGACAGATACGCAGTATTTT. Translated: CASSLAGAWTDTQYF.

V gene TRBV11-1 combines with J gene TRBJ1-1; D gene uncertain. Germline CDR1 and CDR2: SGHAT and FQDESV (reference sequence). The ends were cut back, 4 bases at V and 1 base at J, with 25 bases in the middle. The CDR3 loop spans 19 amino acids. The CDR3 here is CASSSRTIDLLRGNTEAFF. In nucleotides, the CDR3 is TGTGCCAGCAGCTCCCGGACCATAGACCTTCTCCGCGGGAACACTGAAGCTTTCTTT. The full variable domain, its missing parts supplied by reference TRBV11-1 and TRBJ1-1, is EAEVAQSPRYKITEKSQAVAFWCDPISGHATLYWYRQILGQGPELLVQFQDESVVDDSQLPKDRFSAERLKGVDSTLKIQPAELGDSAMYLCASSSRTIDLLRGNTEAFFGQGTRLTVV.

This clone has a single count. This chain connects TRBV6-6 to TRBJ2-2; 7 nucleotides agree with TRBD1. The germline CDR1 and CDR2 sequences are MNHNY and SVGAGI (reference sequence). The CDR3 has 12 amino acids. After removal of 6 bases from V and 8 bases from J, the junction contained 3 bases not matched to a gene. CDR3 residues: CASRSQGGELFF. CDR3 nucleotides: TGTGCCAGCAGGTCACAGGGGGGGGAGCTGTTTTTT.

This clone has just one count. The chain has TRBV29-1 and TRBJ2-5; D could derive from TRBD1 or TRBD2 (5 bases each). The CDR3 runs 12 residues. Germline CDR1 and CDR2: SQVTM and ANQGSEA. V lost 8 bases and J 4 bases, leaving 14 bases between the germline ends. The CDR3 sequence is CSHEGNLETQYF. The CDR3 DNA sequence: TGCAGCCACGAGGGGAATTTAGAGACCCAGTACTTC. Using reference TRBV29-1 and TRBJ2-5 for the parts outside the CDR3, the full variable domain is SAVISQKPSRDICQRGTSLTIQCQVDSQVTMMFWYRQQPGQSLTLIATANQGSEATYESGFVIDKFPISRPNLTFSTLTVSNMSPEDSSIYLCSHEGNLETQYFGPGTRLLVL.

The chain uses TRBV11-2 and TRBJ1-2; D gene unclear. V dropped 5 bases and J dropped 3 bases, with 13 bases sitting between them. CDR1 and CDR2 from the germline V gene are SGHAT and FQNNGV. CDR3 length equals 14 residues. DNA of the CDR3: TGTGCCAGCAGCACCGACATTGACCACTATGGCTACACCTTC. Translation: CASSTDIDHYGYTF. The entire variable domain, with the rest obtained from reference TRBV11-2 and TRBJ1-2, is as follows: EAGVAQSPRYKIIEKRQSVAFWCNPISGHATLYWYQQILGQGPKLLIQFQNNGVVDDSQLPKDRFSAERLKGVDSTLKIQPAKLEDSAVYLCASSTDIDHYGYTFGSGTRLTVV.

This clone was seen just once. V usage is TRBV7-9 and J usage is TRBJ1-1; D gene unclear. CDR3 length equals 16 residues. Germline V gene sequence: CDR1 SEHNR, CDR2 FQNEAQ (reference sequence). V was shortened by 5 bases and J by 1 base, with 17 bases between the two germline ends. As DNA, the CDR3 is TGTGCCAGCAGCCGCCCCGGGATGAGGGCGAACACTGAAGCTTTCTTT. Protein: CASSRPGMRANTEAFF.

This rearrangement joins TRBV6-6 to TRBJ2-2, with a possible D match to TRBD1 (6 bases). Germline V gene lookup returns CDR1 MNHNY and CDR2 SVGAGI (reference sequence). V was trimmed by 4 bases and J by 1 base, leaving 10 bases between them. The CDR3 spans 15 residues. DNA for the CDR3: TGTGCCAGCAGTTTGGCACAGGGGAACACCGGGGAGCTGTTTTTT. Translating it yields CASSLAQGNTGELFF.

The J gene is TRBJ1-2, the V gene TRBV7-2; D gene unclear. The germline gives CDR1 SGHTA, CDR2 FQGNSA. The CDR3 is 17 amino acids. With 2 bases removed from V and 2 bases from J, the gap between germline ends came to 18 bases. CDR3 protein: CASSLRVSEHLNYGYTF. DNA for the CDR3: TGTGCCAGCAGCTTAAGAGTGTCCGAACACCTCAACTATGGCTACACCTTC. Full variable domain (remainder filled in from reference TRBV7-2 and TRBJ1-2): GAGVSQSPSNKVTEKGKDVELRCDPISGHTALYWYRQSLGQGLEFLIYFQGNSAPDKSGLPSDRFSAERTGGSVSTLTIQRTQQEDSAVYLCASSLRVSEHLNYGYTFGSGTRLTVV.

This clone was observed once. V usage is TRBV5-1 and J usage is TRBJ2-1; 7 positions match TRBD1. V shed 4 bases and J 5 bases; nucleotides not matched to a gene: 12. Germline lookup yields CDR1 SGHRS and CDR2 YFSETQ. This CDR3 is 16 amino acids long. As DNA, the CDR3 is TGCGCCAGCAGCCGTAGGGGGCAAAGGGAAAACAATGAGCAGTTCTTC. Translation gives CASSRRGQRENNEQFF.